This TCR beta chain was identified in a study of PD-L1 blockade in urothelial cancer. Repertoires were generated with immunoSEQ multiplex PCR, while TCRdb's copy carries only in-frame clones and drops some. Of 80,000 to 130,000 clones in the sample, roughly nine tenths were seen once. Every patient provided from 1 to 8 samples, collected pretreatment and on-treatment. The V gene lost 1 base and the J gene lost 0 bases, with 7 bases spanning the gap. The length of the CDR3 is 15 residues. The germline CDR1 and CDR2 sequences are MNHEY and SMNVEV (reference sequence). As regards this clone: Its antigen remains unknown. This sample includes further DNA sequences coding for the same CDR3.

Findings and limits, study-wide: Below-median pretreatment blood TCR clonality was associated with improved progression-free and overall survival.

The source of this sequence is a woman of 80 years or more with urothelial cancer. The V gene is TRBV27, the J gene TRBJ1-5, with D possibly matching TRBD1 (5 bases). The source was PBMCs, collected around atezolizumab (anti-PD-L1) treatment. As DNA, the CDR3 is TGTGCCAGCAGTTTATTAGGGGTTAGCAATCAGCCCCAGCATTTT. Amino acids: CASSLLGVSNQPQHF.